This TCR beta chain was captured in a study of Ad26.COV2.S vaccination and SARS-CoV-2 variants. Findings and caveats of the study: Vaccinees and placebo recipients showed similar non-spike TCR breadth.

Only in-frame clones appear in the TCRdb table, and some are missing; sequencing was by immunoSEQ multiplex PCR. The data hold around 350,000 clones, with approximately 90% observed a single time. A word on this clone: As yet, its antigen is unknown.

The sequence was collected from a human donor who had recovered from COVID-19. Sequenced material: peripheral blood, taken after recovery from COVID-19.

The DNA for the CDR3 is TGTGCCAGCAACTCCCCTCCGATCGAGACCCAGTACTTC. As protein: CASNSPPIETQYF. The gene calls are TRBV12-3 or TRBV12-4 and TRBJ2-5, with D uncertain. The CDR3 is made up of 13 amino acids. V gave up 7 bases and J gave up 5 bases, with 14 bases separating them.